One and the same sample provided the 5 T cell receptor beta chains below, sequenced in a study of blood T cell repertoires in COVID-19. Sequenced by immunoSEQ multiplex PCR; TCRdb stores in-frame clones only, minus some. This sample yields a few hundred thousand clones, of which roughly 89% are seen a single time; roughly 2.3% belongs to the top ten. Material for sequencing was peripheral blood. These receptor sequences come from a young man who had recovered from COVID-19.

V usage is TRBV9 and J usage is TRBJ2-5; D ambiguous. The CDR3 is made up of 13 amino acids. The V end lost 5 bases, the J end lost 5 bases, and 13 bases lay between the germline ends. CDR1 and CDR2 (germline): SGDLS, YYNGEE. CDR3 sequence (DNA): TGTGCCAGCAGTCGATCGGCCGGGGAGACCCAGTACTTC. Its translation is CASSRSAGETQYF.

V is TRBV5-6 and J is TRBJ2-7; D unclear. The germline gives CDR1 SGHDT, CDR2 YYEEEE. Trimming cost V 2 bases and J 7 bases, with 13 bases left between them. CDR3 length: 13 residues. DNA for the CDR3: TGTGCCAGCAGCTTTAATGAGGCGAGGGAGCAGTACTTC. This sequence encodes CASSFNEAREQYF.

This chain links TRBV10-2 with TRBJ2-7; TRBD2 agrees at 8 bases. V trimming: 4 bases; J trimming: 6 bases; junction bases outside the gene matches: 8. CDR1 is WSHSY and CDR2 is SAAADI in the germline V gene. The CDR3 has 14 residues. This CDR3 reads CASSVSGGDGEQYF. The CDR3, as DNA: TGCGCCAGCAGTGTTTCCGGGGGGGACGGCGAGCAGTACTTC.

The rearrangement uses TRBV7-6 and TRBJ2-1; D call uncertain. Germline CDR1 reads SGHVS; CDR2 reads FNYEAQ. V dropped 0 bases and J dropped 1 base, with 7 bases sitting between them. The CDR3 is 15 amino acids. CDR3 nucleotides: TGTGCCAGCAGCTTAGCCGCAGGATCCTACAATGAGCAGTTCTTC. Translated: CASSLAAGSYNEQFF.

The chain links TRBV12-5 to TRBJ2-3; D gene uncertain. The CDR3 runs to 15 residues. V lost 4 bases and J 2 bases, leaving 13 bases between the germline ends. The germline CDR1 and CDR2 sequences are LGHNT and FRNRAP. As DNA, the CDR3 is TGTGCTAGTGGTTCCCCTCAGTCTCCCACAGATACGCAGTATTTT. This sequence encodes CASGSPQSPTDTQYF.